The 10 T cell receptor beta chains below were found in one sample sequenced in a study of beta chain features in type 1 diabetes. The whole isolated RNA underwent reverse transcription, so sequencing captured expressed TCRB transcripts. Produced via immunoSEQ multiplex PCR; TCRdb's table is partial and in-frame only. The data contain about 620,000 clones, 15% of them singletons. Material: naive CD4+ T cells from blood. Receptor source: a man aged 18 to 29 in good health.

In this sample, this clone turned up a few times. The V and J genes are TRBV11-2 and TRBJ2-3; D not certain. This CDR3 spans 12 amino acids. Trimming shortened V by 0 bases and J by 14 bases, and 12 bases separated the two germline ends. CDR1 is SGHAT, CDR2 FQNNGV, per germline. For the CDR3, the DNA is TGTGCCAGCAGCTTAGAGGGGATATCCTGGTATTTT. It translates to CASSLEGISWYF. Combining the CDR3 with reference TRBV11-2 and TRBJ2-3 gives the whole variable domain EAGVAQSPRYKIIEKRQSVAFWCNPISGHATLYWYQQILGQGPKLLIQFQNNGVVDDSQLPKDRFSAERLKGVDSTLKIQPAKLEDSAVYLCASSLEGISWYFGPGTRLTVL.

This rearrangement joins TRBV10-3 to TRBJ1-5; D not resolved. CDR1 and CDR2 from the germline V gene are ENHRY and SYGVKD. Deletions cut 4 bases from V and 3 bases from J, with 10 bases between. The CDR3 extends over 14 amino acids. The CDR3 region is CAISADRLNQPQHF. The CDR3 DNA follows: TGTGCCATCAGTGCGGATCGCCTCAATCAGCCCCAGCATTTT.

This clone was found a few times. CDR3 protein: CAWRLDVSSYNEQFF. Written as DNA, the CDR3 is TGTGCCTGGAGACTGGACGTAAGCTCCTACAATGAGCAGTTCTTC. This chain connects TRBV30 to TRBJ2-1; D unresolved. The CDR3 has 15 residues. Germline V gene data show CDR1 as GTSNPN and CDR2 as SVGIG (reference sequence). With 3 bases removed from V and 0 bases from J, the gap between germline ends came to 12 bases.

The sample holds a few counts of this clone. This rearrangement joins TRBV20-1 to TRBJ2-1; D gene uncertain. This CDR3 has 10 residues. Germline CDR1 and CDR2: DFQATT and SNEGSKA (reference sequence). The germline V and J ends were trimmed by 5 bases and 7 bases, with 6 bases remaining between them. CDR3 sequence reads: CSASANEQFF. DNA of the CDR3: TGCAGTGCTTCGGCTAATGAGCAGTTCTTC.

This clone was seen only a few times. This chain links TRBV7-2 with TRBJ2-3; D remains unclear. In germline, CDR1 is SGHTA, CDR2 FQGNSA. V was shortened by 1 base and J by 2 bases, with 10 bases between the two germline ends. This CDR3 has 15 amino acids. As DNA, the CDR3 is TGTGCCAGCAGCTTAGAACTCGCGTCCACAGATACGCAGTATTTT. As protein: CASSLELASTDTQYF.

The chain's CDR3 is CASSSGTGAYEQYF. The CDR3 DNA is TGTGCCAGCAGCTCCGGGACAGGGGCCTACGAGCAGTACTTC. V usage is TRBV13 and J usage is TRBJ2-7; 10 bases line up with TRBD1. With V trimmed by 4 bases and J by 2 bases, 2 bases remained unmatched. The CDR3 consists of 14 residues. CDR1 and CDR2 (germline): PRHDT, FYEKMQ (reference sequence).

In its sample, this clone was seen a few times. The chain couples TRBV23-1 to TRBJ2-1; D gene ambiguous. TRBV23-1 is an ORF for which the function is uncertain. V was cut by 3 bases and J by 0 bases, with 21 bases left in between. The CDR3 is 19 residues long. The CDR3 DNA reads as TGCGCCAGCAGTCATCCCTCAAGGCCCGCCCCGGGCTCCTACAATGAGCAGTTCTTC. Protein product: CASSHPSRPAPGSYNEQFF.

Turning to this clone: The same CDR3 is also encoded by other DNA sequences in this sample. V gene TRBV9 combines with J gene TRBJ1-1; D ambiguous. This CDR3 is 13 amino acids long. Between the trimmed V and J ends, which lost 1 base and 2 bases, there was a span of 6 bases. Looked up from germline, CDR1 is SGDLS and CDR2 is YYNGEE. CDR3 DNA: TGTGCCAGCAGCGTATCGGTAAACACTGAAGCTTTCTTT. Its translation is CASSVSVNTEAFF. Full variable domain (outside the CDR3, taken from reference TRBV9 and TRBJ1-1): DSGVTQTPKHLITATGQRVTLRCSPRSGDLSVYWYQQSLDQGLQFLIQYYNGEERAKGNILERFSAQQFPDLHSELNLSSLELGDSALYFCASSVSVNTEAFFGQGTRLTVV.

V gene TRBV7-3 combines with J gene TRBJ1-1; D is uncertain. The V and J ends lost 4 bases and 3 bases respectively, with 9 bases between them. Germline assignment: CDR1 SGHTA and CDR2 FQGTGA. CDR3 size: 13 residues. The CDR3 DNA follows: TGTGCCAGCAGCTCGAACCCGGACACTGAAGCTTTCTTT. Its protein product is CASSSNPDTEAFF.

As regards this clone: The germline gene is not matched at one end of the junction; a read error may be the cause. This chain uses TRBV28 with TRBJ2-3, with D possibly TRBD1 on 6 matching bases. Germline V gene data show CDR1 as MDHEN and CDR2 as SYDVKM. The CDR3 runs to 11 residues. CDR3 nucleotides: TGTGCCAGCAGTTTTAGCCGGGACACGGATTTT. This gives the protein CASSFSRDTDF.